This T cell receptor beta chain was captured in a study of regulatory T cells in long-lasting Graves disease. As for the study in general: Persistent Graves' disease denoted over 5 years of antithyroid drugs plus positive TSH receptor antibodies. Study-level findings and limits: Persistent cases favored TRBV28, TRBJ1-2 and TRBJ2-5. The study found persistent patients shared more public clonotypes (roughly 2,500) than new patients (around 1,000).

Germline V lookup: CDR1 MNHEY, CDR2 SMNVEV (reference sequence). The CDR3 has 15 residues. The germline V and J ends were trimmed by 2 bases and 8 bases, with 18 bases remaining between them. Time point denoted: persistent/refractory GD, antithyroid drugs over 5 years with positive TRAb. The TCR library was prepared using RNA isolated from PBMCs. An endocrinology department in Xi'an, China, recruited the patients. As to this clonotype: Antigen unknown.

CDR3-region Arm-PCR and iRepertoire HTBI primers produced the TCR beta libraries. One entry per CDR3 protein, called by TCRdb with MiXCR from the multiplex PCR reads. The sample includes around 460,000 distinct CDR3 sequences, 22% of them seen just once. This sequence was found in a female donor with Graves disease. The sequencing used peripheral blood mononuclear cells (PBMCs), collected when the disease was refractory, from a patient treated with antithyroid drugs. This chain joins TRBV27 and TRBJ1-2, with D tentatively TRBD1 (5 bases). The CDR3 is CASSLMGVGRGGYTF. The CDR3 region has the DNA TGTGCCAGCAGTTTAATGGGGGTGGGAAGGGGCGGCTACACCTTC.